This T cell receptor beta chain is drawn from a study of CD8 T cells in Susac syndrome. Trimming cost V 2 bases and J 6 bases, with 15 bases left between them. The CDR3 covers 15 residues. The germline CDR1 and CDR2 sequences are SGHDT and YYEEEE. Matched for age and sex, the controls were healthy donors. Random hexamers were used to reverse transcribe an amount of about 0.5 to 1 ug RNA. Multiplex PCR with immunoSEQ amplified the TCR beta CDR3 across 54 Vbeta and 13 Jbeta. TCRdb reanalysed the immunoSEQ multiplex PCR reads using MiXCR and keeps one entry per CDR3 protein. Among 180,000 or so distinct CDR3 sequences listed, over 85% were seen once.

This TCR came from a human donor in good health. The chain has TRBV5-6 and TRBJ2-1; weak D call: TRBD2 (6 bases). Specimen: CD4+ T cells from PBMCs. The CDR3, as DNA: TGTGCCAGCAGCTTTAAAAGCGGGTACGTCAATGAGCAGTTCTTC. Protein sequence: CASSFKSGYVNEQFF.